This TCR beta chain was found in a study of blood T cell repertoires in COVID-19. The germline CDR1 and CDR2 sequences are SGHNT and YENEEA. The V and J ends lost 3 bases and 9 bases, in that order; junction bases with no gene match: 1. This CDR3 is built from 14 residues. Data came from immunoSEQ multiplex PCR; TCRdb stores just in-frame clones and leaves some out. The repertoire holds about 140,000 clones, with less than 90% as singletons. The sequencing input was peripheral blood. This clonotype was sampled from a human donor with COVID-19, enrolled during active disease. The donor label of this sample is uncertain. V is TRBV11-3 and J is TRBJ1-6; 11 bases line up with TRBD1. Written as DNA, the CDR3 is TGTGCCAGCAGCTTGGGGACAGGGGGTTCACCCCTCCACTTT. It encodes CASSLGTGGSPLHF. Using reference TRBV11-3 and TRBJ1-6 for the parts outside the CDR3, the full variable domain is EAGVVQSPRYKIIEKKQPVAFWCNPISGHNTLYWYLQNLGQGPELLIRYENEEAVDDSQLPKDRFSAERLKGVDSTLKIQPAELGDSAVYLCASSLGTGGSPLHFGNGTRLTVT.